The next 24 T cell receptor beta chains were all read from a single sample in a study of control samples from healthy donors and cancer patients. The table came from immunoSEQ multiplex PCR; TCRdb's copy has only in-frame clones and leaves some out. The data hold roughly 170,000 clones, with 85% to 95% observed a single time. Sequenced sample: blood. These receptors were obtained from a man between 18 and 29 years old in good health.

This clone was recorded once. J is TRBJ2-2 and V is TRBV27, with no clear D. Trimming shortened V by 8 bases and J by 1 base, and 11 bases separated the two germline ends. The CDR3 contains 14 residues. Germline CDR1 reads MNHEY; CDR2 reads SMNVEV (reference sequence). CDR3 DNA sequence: TGTGCCAGCTGCGAAAGAAAGAACACCGGGGAGCTGTTTTTT. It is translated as CASCERKNTGELFF.

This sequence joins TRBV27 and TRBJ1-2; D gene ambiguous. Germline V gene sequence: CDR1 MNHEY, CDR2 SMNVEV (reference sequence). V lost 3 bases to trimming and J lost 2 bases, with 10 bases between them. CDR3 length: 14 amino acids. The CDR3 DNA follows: TGTGCCAGCAGTTTGTCTTCAGGAAACTATGGCTACACCTTC. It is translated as CASSLSSGNYGYTF.

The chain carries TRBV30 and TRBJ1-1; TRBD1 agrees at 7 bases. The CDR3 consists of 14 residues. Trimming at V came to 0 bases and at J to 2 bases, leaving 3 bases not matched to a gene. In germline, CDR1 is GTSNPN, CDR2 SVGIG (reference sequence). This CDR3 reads CAWSVGQANTEAFF. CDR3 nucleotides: TGTGCCTGGAGTGTAGGACAGGCCAACACTGAAGCTTTCTTT.

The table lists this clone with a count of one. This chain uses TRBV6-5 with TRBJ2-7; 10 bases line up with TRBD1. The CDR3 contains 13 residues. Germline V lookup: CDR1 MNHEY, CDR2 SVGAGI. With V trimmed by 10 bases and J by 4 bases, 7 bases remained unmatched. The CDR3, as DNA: TGTGCCACCACGGGACAGGGGAGTTACGAGCAGTACTTC. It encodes CATTGQGSYEQYF.

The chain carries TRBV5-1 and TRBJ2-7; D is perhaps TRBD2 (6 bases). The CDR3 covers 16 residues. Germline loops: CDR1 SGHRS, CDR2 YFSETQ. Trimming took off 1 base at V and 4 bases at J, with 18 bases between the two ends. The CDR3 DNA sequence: TGCGCCAGCAGCTTGCGGGACTCCCGTTCGGCTTACGAGCAGTACTTC. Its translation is CASSLRDSRSAYEQYF.

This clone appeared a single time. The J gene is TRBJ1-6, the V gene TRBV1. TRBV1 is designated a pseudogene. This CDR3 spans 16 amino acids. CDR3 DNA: TGCACCAGCAGCCCCCCGACGAGCTCCTATAATTCACCCCTCCACTTT. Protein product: CTSSPPTSSYNSPLHF.

CDR3 coding DNA: TGCGCCAGCAGGGATCAACAGTCCTATGGCTACACCTTC. Its protein product is CASRDQQSYGYTF. This chain links TRBV10-2 with TRBJ1-2; D is unclear. V was pared by 6 bases and J by 4 bases, with 12 bases between. Germline assignment: CDR1 WSHSY and CDR2 SAAADI. CDR3 length: 13 amino acids.

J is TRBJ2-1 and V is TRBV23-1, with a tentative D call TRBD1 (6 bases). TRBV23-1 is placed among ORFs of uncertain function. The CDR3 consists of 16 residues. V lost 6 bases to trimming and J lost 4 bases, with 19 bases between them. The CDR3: CASRLTGPNSYNEQFF. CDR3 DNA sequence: TGCGCCAGCAGACTCACAGGGCCTAACTCATACAATGAGCAGTTCTTC.

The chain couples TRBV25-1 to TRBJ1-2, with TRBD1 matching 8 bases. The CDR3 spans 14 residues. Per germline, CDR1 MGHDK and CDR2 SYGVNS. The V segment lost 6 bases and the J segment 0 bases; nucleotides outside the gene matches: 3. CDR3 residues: CASSATGANYGYTF. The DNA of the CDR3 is TGTGCCAGCAGCGCGACAGGGGCTAACTATGGCTACACCTTC.

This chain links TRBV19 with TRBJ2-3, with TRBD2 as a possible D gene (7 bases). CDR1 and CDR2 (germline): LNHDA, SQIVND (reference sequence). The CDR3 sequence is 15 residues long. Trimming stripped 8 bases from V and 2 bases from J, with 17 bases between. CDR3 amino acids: CASCRGDTNTDTQYF. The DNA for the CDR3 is TGTGCCAGTTGCCGGGGGGACACGAACACAGATACGCAGTATTTT.

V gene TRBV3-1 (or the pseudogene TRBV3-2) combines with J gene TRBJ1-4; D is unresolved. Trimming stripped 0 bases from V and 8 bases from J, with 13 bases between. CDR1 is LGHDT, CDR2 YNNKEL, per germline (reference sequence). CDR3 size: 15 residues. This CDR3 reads CASSQEGVRGEKLFF. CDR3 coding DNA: TGTGCCAGCAGCCAAGAGGGAGTCCGAGGGGAAAAACTGTTTTTT.

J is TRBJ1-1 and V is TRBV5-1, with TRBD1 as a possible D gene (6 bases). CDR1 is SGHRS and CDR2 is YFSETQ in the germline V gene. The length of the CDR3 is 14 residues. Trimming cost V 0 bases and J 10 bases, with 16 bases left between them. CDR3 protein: CASSLAGDTRGAFF. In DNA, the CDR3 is TGCGCCAGCAGCTTGGCCGGGGACACACGAGGAGCTTTCTTT.

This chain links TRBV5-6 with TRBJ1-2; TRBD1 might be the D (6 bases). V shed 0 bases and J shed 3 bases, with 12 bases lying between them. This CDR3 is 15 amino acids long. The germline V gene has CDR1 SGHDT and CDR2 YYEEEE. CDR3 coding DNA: TGTGCCAGCAGCTTGGCACAGGGAGTGGACTATGGCTACACCTTC. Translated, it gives CASSLAQGVDYGYTF.

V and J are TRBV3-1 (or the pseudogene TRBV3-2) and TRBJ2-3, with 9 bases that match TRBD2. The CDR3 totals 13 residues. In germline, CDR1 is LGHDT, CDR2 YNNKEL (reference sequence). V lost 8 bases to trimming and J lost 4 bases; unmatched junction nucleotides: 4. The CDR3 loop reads CASAGGAADTQYF. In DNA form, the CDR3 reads TGTGCCAGCGCGGGGGGGGCTGCAGATACGCAGTATTTT.

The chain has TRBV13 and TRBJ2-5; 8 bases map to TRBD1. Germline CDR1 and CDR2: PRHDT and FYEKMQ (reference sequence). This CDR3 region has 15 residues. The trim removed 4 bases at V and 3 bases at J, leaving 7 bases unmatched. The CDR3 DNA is TGTGCCAGCAGCTCCCGGACAGGGTGGGAAGAGACCCAGTACTTC. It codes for CASSSRTGWEETQYF.

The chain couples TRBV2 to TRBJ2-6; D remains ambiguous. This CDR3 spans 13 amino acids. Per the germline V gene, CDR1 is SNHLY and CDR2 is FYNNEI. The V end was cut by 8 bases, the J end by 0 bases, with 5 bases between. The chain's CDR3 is CASPGSGANVLTF. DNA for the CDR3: TGTGCCAGCCCAGGCTCTGGGGCCAACGTCCTGACTTTC.

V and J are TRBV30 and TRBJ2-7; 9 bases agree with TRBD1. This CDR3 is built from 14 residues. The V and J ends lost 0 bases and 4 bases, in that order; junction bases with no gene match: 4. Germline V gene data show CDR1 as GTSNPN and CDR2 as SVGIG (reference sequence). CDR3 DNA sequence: TGTGCCTGGAGTGTAGGGACAGGGTCGTACGAGCAGTACTTC. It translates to CAWSVGTGSYEQYF.

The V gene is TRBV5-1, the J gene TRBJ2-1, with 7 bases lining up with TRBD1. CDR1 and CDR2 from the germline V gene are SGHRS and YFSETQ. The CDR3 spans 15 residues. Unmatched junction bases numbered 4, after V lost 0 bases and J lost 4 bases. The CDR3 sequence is CASSLEQGMYNEQFF. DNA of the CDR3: TGCGCCAGCAGCTTGGAACAGGGGATGTACAATGAGCAGTTCTTC.

As DNA, the CDR3 is TGTGCCAGCAGTCCGTCTTACAATGAGCAGTTCTTC. Translating gives CASSPSYNEQFF. The chain joins TRBV6-5 to TRBJ2-1; D is undetermined. This CDR3 comprises 12 residues. Germline lookup yields CDR1 MNHEY and CDR2 SVGAGI. The V end lost 5 bases, the J end lost 4 bases, and 6 bases lay between the germline ends.

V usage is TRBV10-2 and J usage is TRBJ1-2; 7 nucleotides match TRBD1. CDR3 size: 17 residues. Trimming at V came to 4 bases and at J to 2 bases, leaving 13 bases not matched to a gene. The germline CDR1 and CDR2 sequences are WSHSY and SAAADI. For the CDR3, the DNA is TGCGCCAGCAGTGGCATTTTAGGGACAGAGGAGAACTATGGCTACACCTTC. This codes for CASSGILGTEENYGYTF.

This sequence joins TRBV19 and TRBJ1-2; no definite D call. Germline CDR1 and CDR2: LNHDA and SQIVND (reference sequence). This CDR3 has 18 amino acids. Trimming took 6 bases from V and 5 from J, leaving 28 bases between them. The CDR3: CASSAQKIGQAYAYGYTF. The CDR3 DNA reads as TGTGCCAGTAGCGCCCAAAAAATTGGGCAGGCATATGCGTATGGCTACACCTTC. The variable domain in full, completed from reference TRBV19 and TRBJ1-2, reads DGGITQSPKYLFRKEGQNVTLSCEQNLNHDAMYWYRQDPGQGLRLIYYSQIVNDFQKGDIAEGYSVSREKKESFPLTVTSAQKNPTAFYLCASSAQKIGQAYAYGYTFGSGTRLTVV.

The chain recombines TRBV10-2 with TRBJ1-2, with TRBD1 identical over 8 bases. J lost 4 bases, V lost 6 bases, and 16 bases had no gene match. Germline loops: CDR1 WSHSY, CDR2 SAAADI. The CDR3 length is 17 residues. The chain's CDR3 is CASSGDRPEPFTYGYTF. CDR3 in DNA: TGCGCCAGCAGCGGGGACAGGCCCGAGCCCTTTACCTATGGCTACACCTTC.

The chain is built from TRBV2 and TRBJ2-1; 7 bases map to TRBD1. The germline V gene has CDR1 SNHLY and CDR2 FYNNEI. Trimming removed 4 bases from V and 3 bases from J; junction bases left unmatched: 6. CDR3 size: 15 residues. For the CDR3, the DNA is TGTGCCAGCAGTGTAGCGCCAGGGGGCTACAATGAGCAGTTCTTC. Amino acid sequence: CASSVAPGGYNEQFF.

CDR3 sequence: CASSERNQPQHF. DNA of the CDR3: TGTGCCAGTAGTGAAAGGAATCAGCCCCAGCATTTT. The chain couples TRBV19 to TRBJ1-5, with D unclear. Trimming took off 5 bases at V and 4 bases at J, with 6 bases between the two ends. The CDR3 runs 12 residues. The germline CDR1 and CDR2 sequences are LNHDA and SQIVND (reference sequence).